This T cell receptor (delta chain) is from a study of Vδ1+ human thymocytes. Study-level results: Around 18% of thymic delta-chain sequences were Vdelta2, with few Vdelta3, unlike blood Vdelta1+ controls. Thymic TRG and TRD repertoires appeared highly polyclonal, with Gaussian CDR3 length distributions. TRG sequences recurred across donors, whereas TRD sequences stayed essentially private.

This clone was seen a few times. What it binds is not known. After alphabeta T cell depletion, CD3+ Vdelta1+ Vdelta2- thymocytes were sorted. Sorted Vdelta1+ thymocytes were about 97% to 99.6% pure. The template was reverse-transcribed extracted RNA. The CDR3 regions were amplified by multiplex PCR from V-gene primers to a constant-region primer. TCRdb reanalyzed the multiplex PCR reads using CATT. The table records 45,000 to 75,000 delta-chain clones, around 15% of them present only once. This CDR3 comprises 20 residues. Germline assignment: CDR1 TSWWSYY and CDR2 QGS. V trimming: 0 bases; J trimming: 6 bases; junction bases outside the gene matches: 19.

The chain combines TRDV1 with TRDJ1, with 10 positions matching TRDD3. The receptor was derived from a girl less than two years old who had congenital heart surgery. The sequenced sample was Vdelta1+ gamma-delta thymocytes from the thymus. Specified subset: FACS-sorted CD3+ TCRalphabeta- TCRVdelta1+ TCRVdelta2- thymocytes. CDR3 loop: CALGELQSSGPTGGWNKLIF. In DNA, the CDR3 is TGTGCTCTTGGGGAACTTCAATCATCCGGGCCCACTGGGGGATGGAATAAACTCATCTTT.